Presented here are 20 T cell receptor beta chains from one specimen sequenced in a study of T-cell reconstitution after alpha-beta-depleted transplantation in children. Unique molecular identifiers were incorporated during preparation of the TCRbeta library. TCRdb processed the PCR reads anew with MiXCR; each CDR3 protein has one entry. The sample lists 300,000 or so distinct CDR3 sequences, around 25% occurring once. The sequences come from PBMCs, mostly from graft donor cells, collected 180 days after TCRalphabeta/CD19-depleted stem cell transplant. The receptors shown here come from a male patient between 10 and 17 years old who had a stem cell transplant for acute lymphoblastic leukemia, so the T cells may come from the graft donor.

This sequence joins TRBV9 and TRBJ1-1, with D possibly TRBD1 on 6 matching bases. The CDR3 loop spans 16 amino acids. The V end was cut by 4 bases, the J end by 1 base, with 17 bases between. Germline CDR1 SGDLS, CDR2 YYNGEE. The CDR3: CASSPQGAGANTEAFF. The CDR3 nucleotides read TGTGCCAGCAGCCCACAAGGGGCGGGGGCGAACACTGAAGCTTTCTTT.

This clonotype was picked up a small number of times. This chain joins TRBV12-3 or TRBV12-4 and TRBJ1-2; tentative D call: TRBD1 (5 bases). V was cut by 2 bases and J by 5 bases, with 15 bases left in between. The CDR3 is made up of 15 amino acids. CDR3 loop: CASSLLSTVPYGYTF. The CDR3 DNA reads TGTGCCAGCAGTTTATTGTCGACAGTACCGTATGGCTACACCTTC.

The chain recombines TRBV3-1 with TRBJ2-3; 9 bases map to TRBD2. CDR1 and CDR2 (germline): LGHDT, YNNKEL (reference sequence). V trimming: 7 bases; J trimming: 3 bases; junction bases outside the gene matches: 5. The CDR3 covers 14 residues. CDR3 sequence reads: CASINSGRTDTQYF. CDR3 bases: TGTGCCAGCATCAATAGCGGGAGAACAGATACGCAGTATTTT.

The table lists this clonotype with a few counts. CDR3 region: CASSIDWIGAGNNEQFF. The CDR3 region has the DNA TGTGCCAGTAGTATAGATTGGATTGGCGCAGGGAACAATGAGCAGTTCTTC. The chain uses TRBV19 and TRBJ2-1; D perhaps matches TRBD1 (5 bases). Germline CDR1 and CDR2: LNHDA and SQIVND (reference sequence). This CDR3 contains 17 residues. V gave up 0 bases and J gave up 5 bases, with 17 bases separating them.

This clonotype has more than one count but fewer than ten. For the CDR3, the DNA is TGTGCCAGTAACGAGGACAGGTGGGATGACGAGCAGTACTTC. Its protein product is CASNEDRWDDEQYF. The V and J genes are TRBV19 and TRBJ2-7, with 7 bases that match TRBD1. In germline, CDR1 is LNHDA, CDR2 SQIVND (reference sequence). The CDR3 is made up of 14 amino acids. V was clipped by 7 bases and J by 5 bases; unmatched bases: 11.

This clonotype was picked up one time. V gene TRBV27 combines with J gene TRBJ2-7, with TRBD2 matching 12 bases. This CDR3 contains 16 residues. V trimming: 1 base; J trimming: 2 bases; junction bases outside the gene matches: 3. The germline V gene encodes CDR1 MNHEY and CDR2 SMNVEV (reference sequence). This CDR3 reads CASSLWTSGEPYEQYF. CDR3 nucleotides: TGTGCCAGCAGTTTATGGACTAGCGGGGAACCCTACGAGCAGTACTTC.

This clonotype was detected a few times. The chain carries TRBV29-1 and TRBJ2-4; either TRBD1 or TRBD2 may fit D (6 bases each). With 7 bases removed from V and 1 base from J, the gap between germline ends came to 14 bases. This CDR3 is built from 14 residues. Germline assignment: CDR1 SQVTM and CDR2 ANQGSEA. The CDR3 bases are TGCAGCGCGACGTGGGGGGCGGCCAAAAACATTCAGTACTTC. This gives the protein CSATWGAAKNIQYF.

The V gene is TRBV7-9, the J gene TRBJ2-1, with D possibly being TRBD1 (5 bases). Germline V gives CDR1 SEHNR, CDR2 FQNEAQ (reference sequence). CDR3 size: 15 residues. The ends were cut back, 2 bases at V and 3 bases at J, with 11 bases in the middle. The CDR3 nucleotides are TGTGCCAGCAGCTTAAGACAGTTCCTCTACAATGAGCAGTTCTTC. Translating it yields CASSLRQFLYNEQFF.

The chain carries TRBV18 and TRBJ2-7; D gene uncertain. CDR1 and CDR2 from the germline V gene are KGHSH and LQKENI. Trimming left V 3 bases short and J 1 base short, with 13 bases between. The CDR3 spans 15 residues. As DNA, the CDR3 is TGTGCCAGCTCACCGCCTGGTTGGGATTCCTACGAGCAGTACTTC. It yields the protein CASSPPGWDSYEQYF.

This clonotype has more than one count but fewer than ten. The rearrangement links TRBV5-1 to TRBJ2-7; a weak D match, TRBD1 (5 bases). Germline assignment: CDR1 SGHRS and CDR2 YFSETQ. The CDR3 has 15 amino acids. The CDR3: CATSDGAGSAYEQYF. CDR3 sequence (DNA): TGCGCTACCTCCGATGGGGCAGGGTCCGCCTACGAGCAGTACTTC.

This chain connects TRBV29-1 to TRBJ1-1; D not resolved. Germline loops: CDR1 SQVTM, CDR2 ANQGSEA. V lost 4 bases, J lost 0 bases, and 12 bases lay in between. This CDR3 is 14 amino acids long. Here the CDR3 DNA reads TGCAGCGTTGTATGGAGCCGGATGAACACTGAAGCTTTCTTT. Translated, it gives CSVVWSRMNTEAFF.

The chain combines TRBV7-9 with TRBJ2-1; 8 nucleotides match TRBD2. Trimming removed 1 base from V and 10 bases from J; junction bases left unmatched: 9. The CDR3 runs 15 residues. CDR1 and CDR2 (germline): SEHNR, FQNEAQ (reference sequence). The CDR3: CASSLGGTGGREQFF. The CDR3 region has the DNA TGTGCCAGCAGCTTAGGGGGGACTGGCGGGAGGGAGCAGTTCTTC.

This clonotype has a handful of counts. DNA of the CDR3: TGTGCCAGCAGTCTTCTAGCGGGCGTGCAAGAGACCCAGTACTTC. This codes for CASSLLAGVQETQYF. This chain connects TRBV27 to TRBJ2-5; 8 bases fit TRBD2. This CDR3 is built from 15 residues. The germline CDR1 and CDR2 sequences are MNHEY and SMNVEV (reference sequence). The V gene end was trimmed by 5 bases and the J gene end by 2 bases; junction bases not matched to a gene: 7.

As for this clonotype: The conserved phenylalanine or tryptophan normally closing the CDR3 is absent here, so this likely arose from a read error. As DNA, the CDR3 is TGTGCCAGCAGTTACGGTACAGGGAGCCGCTATGGCTACACCTTA. Translation gives CASSYGTGSRYGYTL. V usage is TRBV6-5 and J usage is TRBJ1-2; a weak D match, TRBD1 (6 bases). Germline values: CDR1 MNHEY, CDR2 SVGAGI. The V and J ends lost 2 bases and 4 bases respectively, with 14 bases between them. The CDR3 is 15 residues long.

In this sample, this clonotype turned up a few times. V is TRBV7-9 and J is TRBJ2-5; 11 bases are shared with TRBD2. The CDR3 totals 16 residues. Germline V gene data show CDR1 as SEHNR and CDR2 as FQNEAQ (reference sequence). The V gene end was trimmed by 2 bases and the J gene end by 1 base; junction bases not matched to a gene: 3. CDR3 sequence reads: CASSLLLAGGQETQYF. CDR3 bases: TGTGCCAGCAGCTTATTGCTAGCGGGGGGCCAAGAGACCCAGTACTTC.

Only a few counts were recorded for this clonotype. This chain links TRBV12-5 with TRBJ1-6, with 9 positions matching TRBD1. V trimming: 4 bases; J trimming: 14 bases; junction bases outside the gene matches: 3. The CDR3 has 12 amino acids. In germline, CDR1 is LGHNT, CDR2 FRNRAP. CDR3 nucleotides: TGTGCTAGTGGTTGCCGGGACAGGGCCCTCCACTTT. It codes for CASGCRDRALHF.

The chain joins TRBV19 to TRBJ1-5; D unclear. CDR1 is LNHDA and CDR2 is SQIVND in the germline V gene (reference sequence). V lost 10 bases and J 6 bases, leaving 16 bases between the germline ends. The CDR3 spans 13 residues. CDR3 region: CATSWRVSQPQHF. The DNA of the CDR3 is TGTGCCACCTCGTGGAGGGTCAGTCAGCCCCAGCATTTT.

This clonotype was recorded many times. The rearrangement uses TRBV18 and TRBJ2-3; no reliable D call. The length of the CDR3 is 15 residues. Trimming removed 1 base from V and 2 bases from J, with 10 bases in between. Germline CDR1 is KGHSH and CDR2 is LQKENI. The CDR3 protein is CASSPLRAYTDTQYF. The CDR3 DNA sequence: TGTGCCAGCTCACCACTACGTGCCTACACAGATACGCAGTATTTT.

This clonotype came up many times. The chain carries TRBV12-3 or TRBV12-4 and TRBJ2-7, with D tentatively TRBD1 or TRBD2 (5 bases each). V lost 5 bases and J 6 bases, leaving 26 bases between the germline ends. The CDR3 sequence is 17 residues long. CDR3 sequence: CASSPNIRTGGITEQYF. The CDR3 DNA reads as TGTGCCAGCAGTCCTAATATCAGAACTGGGGGTATTACCGAGCAGTACTTC.

This clonotype was seen a few times. The chain is built from TRBV6-5 and TRBJ2-2; TRBD2 matches 7 bases. Trimming at V came to 3 bases and at J to 6 bases, leaving 10 bases not matched to a gene. The CDR3 runs to 16 residues. CDR1 and CDR2 from the germline V gene are MNHEY and SVGAGI. The CDR3 sequence is CASSYRLTSAAGELFF. The CDR3 nucleotides are TGTGCCAGCAGTTATCGGTTAACTAGCGCGGCCGGGGAGCTGTTTTTT.